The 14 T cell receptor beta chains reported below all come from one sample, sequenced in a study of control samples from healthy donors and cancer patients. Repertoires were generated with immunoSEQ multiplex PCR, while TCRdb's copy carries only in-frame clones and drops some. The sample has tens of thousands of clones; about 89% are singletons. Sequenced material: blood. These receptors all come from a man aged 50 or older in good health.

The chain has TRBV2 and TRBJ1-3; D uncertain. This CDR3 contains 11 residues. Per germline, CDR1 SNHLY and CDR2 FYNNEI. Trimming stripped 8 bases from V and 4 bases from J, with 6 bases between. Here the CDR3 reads CASEKGNTIYF. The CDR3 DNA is TGTGCCAGCGAGAAGGGAAACACCATATATTTT.

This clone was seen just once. CDR3 bases: TGTGCCAGCTCCCTAACCGCAGGGGTGGCAGATACGCAGTATTTT. Its protein product is CASSLTAGVADTQYF. The rearrangement uses TRBV18 and TRBJ2-3, with D perhaps matching TRBD1 (6 bases). V was trimmed by 6 bases and J by 4 bases, leaving 17 bases between them. This CDR3 contains 15 residues. CDR1 and CDR2 (germline): KGHSH, LQKENI.

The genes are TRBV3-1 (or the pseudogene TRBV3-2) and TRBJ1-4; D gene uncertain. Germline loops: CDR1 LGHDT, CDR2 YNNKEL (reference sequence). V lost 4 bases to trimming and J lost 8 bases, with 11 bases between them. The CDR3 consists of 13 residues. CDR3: CASSLLLGEKLFF. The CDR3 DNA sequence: TGTGCCAGCAGCCTCCTCTTGGGCGAAAAACTGTTTTTT.

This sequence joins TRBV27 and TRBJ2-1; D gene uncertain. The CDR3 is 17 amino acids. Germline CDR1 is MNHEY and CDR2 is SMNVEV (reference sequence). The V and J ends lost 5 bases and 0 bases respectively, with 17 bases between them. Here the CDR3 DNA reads TGTGCCAGCAGTACGGCAATTTCTACTTACTCCTACAATGAGCAGTTCTTC. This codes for CASSTAISTYSYNEQFF.

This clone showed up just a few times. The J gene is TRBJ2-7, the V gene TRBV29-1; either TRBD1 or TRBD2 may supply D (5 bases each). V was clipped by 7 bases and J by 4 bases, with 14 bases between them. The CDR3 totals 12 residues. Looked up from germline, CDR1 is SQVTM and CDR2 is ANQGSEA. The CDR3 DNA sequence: TGCAGCGACCGGGACGGACATTACGAGCAGTACTTC. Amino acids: CSDRDGHYEQYF.

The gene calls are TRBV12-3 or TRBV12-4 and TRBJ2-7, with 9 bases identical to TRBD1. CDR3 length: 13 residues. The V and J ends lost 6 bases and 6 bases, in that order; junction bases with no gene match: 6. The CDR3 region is CASRLGQGSEQYF. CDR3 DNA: TGTGCCAGCAGGTTGGGACAGGGAAGCGAGCAGTACTTC.

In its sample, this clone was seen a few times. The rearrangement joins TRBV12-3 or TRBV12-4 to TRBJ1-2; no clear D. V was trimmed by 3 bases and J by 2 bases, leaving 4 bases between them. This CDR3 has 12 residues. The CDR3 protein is CASSLRNYGYTF. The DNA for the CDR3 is TGTGCCAGCAGTTTGAGGAACTATGGCTACACCTTC.

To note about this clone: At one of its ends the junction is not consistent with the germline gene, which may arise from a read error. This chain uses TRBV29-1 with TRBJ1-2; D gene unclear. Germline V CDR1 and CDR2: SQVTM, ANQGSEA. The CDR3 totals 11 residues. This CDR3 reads CSAWFVDVHPF. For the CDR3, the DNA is TGCAGCGCATGGTTCGTGGACGTCCACCCCTTC. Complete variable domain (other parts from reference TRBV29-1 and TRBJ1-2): SAVISQKPSRDICQRGTSLTIQCQVDSQVTMMFWYRQQPGQSLTLIATANQGSEATYESGFVIDKFPISRPNLTFSTLTVSNMSPEDSSIYLCSAWFVDVHPFGSGTRLTVV.

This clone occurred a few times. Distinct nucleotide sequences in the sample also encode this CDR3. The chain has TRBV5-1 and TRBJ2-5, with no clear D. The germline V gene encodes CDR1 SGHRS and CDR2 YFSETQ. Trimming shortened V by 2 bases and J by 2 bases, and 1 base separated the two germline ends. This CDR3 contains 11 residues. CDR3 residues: CASSLQETQYF. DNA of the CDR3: TGCGCCAGCAGCTTACAAGAGACCCAGTACTTC.

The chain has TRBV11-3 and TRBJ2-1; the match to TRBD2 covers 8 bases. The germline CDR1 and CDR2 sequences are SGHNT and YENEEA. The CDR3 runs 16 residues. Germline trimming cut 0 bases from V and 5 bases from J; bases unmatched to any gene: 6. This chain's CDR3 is CASSLDAAGGHNEQFF. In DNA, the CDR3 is TGTGCCAGCAGCTTAGACGCTGCGGGAGGTCACAATGAGCAGTTCTTC.

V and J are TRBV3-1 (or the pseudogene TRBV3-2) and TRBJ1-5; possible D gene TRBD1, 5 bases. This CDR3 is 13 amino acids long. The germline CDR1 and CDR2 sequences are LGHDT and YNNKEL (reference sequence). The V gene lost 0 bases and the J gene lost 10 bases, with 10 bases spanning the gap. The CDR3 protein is CASSQDGDLPQHF. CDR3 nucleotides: TGTGCCAGCAGCCAAGATGGGGACCTTCCCCAGCATTTT.

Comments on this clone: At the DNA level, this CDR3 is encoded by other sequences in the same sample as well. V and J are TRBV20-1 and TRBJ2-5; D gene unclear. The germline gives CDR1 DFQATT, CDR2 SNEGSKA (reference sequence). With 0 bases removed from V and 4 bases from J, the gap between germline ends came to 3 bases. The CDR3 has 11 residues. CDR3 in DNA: TGCAGTGCTAGAGATCGAGAGACCCAGTACTTC. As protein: CSARDRETQYF.

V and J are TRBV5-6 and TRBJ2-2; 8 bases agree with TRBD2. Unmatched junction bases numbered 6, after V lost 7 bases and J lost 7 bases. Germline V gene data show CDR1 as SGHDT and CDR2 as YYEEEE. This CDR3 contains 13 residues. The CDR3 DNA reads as TGTGCCAGCCAGCTTGGGACTAGCGGGGAGCTGTTTTTT. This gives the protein CASQLGTSGELFF. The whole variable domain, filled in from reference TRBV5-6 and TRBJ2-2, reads DAGVTQSPTHLIKTRGQQVTLRCSPKSGHDTVSWYQQALGQGPQFIFQYYEEEERQRGNFPDRFSGHQFPNYSSELNVNALLLGDSALYLCASQLGTSGELFFGEGSRLTVL.

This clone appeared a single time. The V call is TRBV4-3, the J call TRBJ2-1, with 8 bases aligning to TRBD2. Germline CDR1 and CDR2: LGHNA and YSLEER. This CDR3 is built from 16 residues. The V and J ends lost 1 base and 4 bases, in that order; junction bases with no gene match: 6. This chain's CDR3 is CASSQGSGGGYNEQFF. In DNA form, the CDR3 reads TGCGCCAGCAGCCAAGGATCGGGAGGGGGATACAATGAGCAGTTCTTC.